The clone carrying this T cell receptor beta chain was picked up many times. The target antigen is unknown. TCRdb called the 5' RACE reads again in MiXCR, with one record for every CDR3 protein. The sample shows some 800,000 distinct CDR3 sequences, 12% of them seen only once. These data belong to a study of CD8 T cells in ankylosing spondylitis. Study-wide results and caveats: Seven to nine highly homologous variants formed a TCR beta motif that appeared characteristic of ankylosing spondylitis blood.

This sequence was found in a male donor with ankylosing spondylitis. Input material: blood, either unsorted or a sorted T cell fraction (not recorded which).

CDR3 sequence (DNA): TGCAGCGTTGGCCCGAACAGCGGGGCCACTGAAGCTTTCTTT. Protein sequence: CSVGPNSGATEAFF. The chain carries TRBV29-1 and TRBJ1-1, with a tentative D call TRBD1 (5 bases). V was clipped by 4 bases and J by 4 bases, with 16 bases between them. This CDR3 contains 14 residues. CDR1 is SQVTM, CDR2 ANQGSEA, per germline.